This TCR beta chain was sequenced in a study of T cell responses to AZD1222 COVID-19 vaccine (dated by TCRdb to the early 2020s). As for the study more broadly: TCR sequencing was performed for some 250 trial participants, of whom around 210 were given two doses of AZD1222 and some 25 were given two doses of MenACWY control vaccine. Trial participants were enrolled into age subgroups of 18-55, 56-69 and 70-plus years, which contained about 150, 28 and 57 TCR-sequenced participants, respectively. General findings and caveats noted by the study authors: The whole spike protein was spanned by vaccine-associated CD4 TCRs, and dominant responses were seen in regions 160-218 and 743-854. Because no samples from the day 14 peak response were available, repertoires could be characterized only after the peak T cell response. Participants were mostly white British and included more females than males, and it was suggested by the authors that clonal diversity may have been underestimated. Conclusions about previously exposed vaccinees are limited because only six or seven AZD1222 recipients were SARS-CoV-2 seropositive at baseline. In the small 56-69-year group, the increase in depth fell short of significance, most likely because of low power. After two AZD1222 doses, both the breadth and the depth of spike-specific TCRs were significantly higher than at day 0 and than in MenACWY recipients. Epitopes outside the regions mutated in the B.1.351 and B.1.1.7 variants were reportedly recognized by nearly half of the unique spike-specific TCRs.

Remarks on this clone: Its antigen is unknown. Qualities for individual bases were not recorded, and no much larger clone is one base off.

The CDR1 and CDR2 encoded by the germline V gene are SNHLY and FYNNEI. The CDR3 covers 16 residues, taking in both the cysteine and the phenylalanine. The only DNA kept is the CDR3, 48 bases in frame from the first base. Germline trimming amounts to 4 bases on V and 0 bases on J, with 4 as the count of junction bases outside the gene matches. The CDR3 regions of human TCRbeta chains were subjected to immunosequencing. The study's processing was this. Repertoire TCRs were matched against a reference library of SARS-CoV-2-specific TCRs generated with the MIRA antigen-specificity platform. Breadth meant the fraction of unique TCRs that were SARS-CoV-2-associated, whereas depth meant the fraction of total T cells that were SARS-CoV-2-associated. Each spike-specific TCR was assigned to its reactive spike region and to a CD4 or CD8 class using the MIRA data. Log10-transformed breadth and depth values were compared by one-way ANOVA with Sidak's multiple comparisons tests. In its TCRdb copy, this immuneACCESS table keeps in-frame sequences only and misses some clones. Where compared with another copy, unresolved V genes explain less than half of these, and the others have no known cause. The DNA gave D and trimming, while V, J and clone size come from that table. The sample data list about 81,000 clones, and 85% to 95% of these were observed just once. The ten biggest clones cover 6.5% to 9.5% of the sample.

The time point label for this specimen denotes: about 28 days (+/-7) after the second vaccine dose. AZD1222 recipients whose second dose came at about 4 weeks and those whose second dose came at about 12 weeks were combined into one group, since spike-specific TCR depth and breadth did not differ between the two schedules. The vaccinee samples were drawn from two UK trials, COV001 and COV002, one of which was a single-blind randomized controlled phase 2/3 trial testing AZD1222 (ChAdOx1 nCoV-19) in healthy adults. For TCRbeta chain sequencing, PBMC samples were collected from trial participants at day 0 and at day 28 after the second dose.

The chain uses TRBV2 and TRBJ2-3; 10 bases in the middle match TRBD2. This receptor was taken from an adult who received the AZD1222 COVID-19 vaccine. Specimen: peripheral blood, collected 28 days after the second AZD1222 dose. Here the CDR3 is given as CASSVAGGTSTDTQYF. The nucleotides read TGTGCCAGCAGTGTAGCGGGAGGTACTAGCACAGATACGCAGTATTTT.